This T cell receptor (beta chain) was recorded in a study of human T cells and chemical hapten exposure. Trimming shortened V by 1 base and J by 8 bases, and 15 bases separated the two germline ends. Germline lookup yields CDR1 SGHNT and CDR2 YENEEA. The CDR3 covers 15 residues. TCRdb reanalysed the RACE reads using MiXCR and keeps one entry per CDR3 protein. Here the sample spans approximately 260,000 distinct CDR3 sequences, around 7.7% being singletons. The time point was: pre-sensitization, week 0. Treatment defined: therapeutic diphenylcyclopropenone sensitization with weekly scalp DPC. The chain joins TRBV11-3 to TRBJ2-1; D may match TRBD1 or TRBD2 (5 bases each). The TCR sequence derives from a man younger than 30 with alopecia areata. Some clones in this sample may be carry-over from other donors' samples. The sample in question was whole blood, obtained in connection with sensitization to the hapten diphenylcyclopropenone (DPC). CDR3 sequence reads: CASSLGVRELDEQFF. The DNA of the CDR3 is TGTGCCAGCAGCTTAGGAGTCAGGGAGTTGGATGAGCAGTTCTTC.